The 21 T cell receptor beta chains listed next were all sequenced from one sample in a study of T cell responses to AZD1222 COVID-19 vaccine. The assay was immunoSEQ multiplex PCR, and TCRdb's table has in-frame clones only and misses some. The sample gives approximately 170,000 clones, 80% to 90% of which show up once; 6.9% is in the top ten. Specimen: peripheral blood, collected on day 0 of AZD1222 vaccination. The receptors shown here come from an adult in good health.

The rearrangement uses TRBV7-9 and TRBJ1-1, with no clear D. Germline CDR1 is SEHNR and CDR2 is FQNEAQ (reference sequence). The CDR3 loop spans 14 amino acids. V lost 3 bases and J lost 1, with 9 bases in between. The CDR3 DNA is TGTGCCAGCAGCTTGGAGGACGGGAACACTGAAGCTTTCTTT. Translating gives CASSLEDGNTEAFF.

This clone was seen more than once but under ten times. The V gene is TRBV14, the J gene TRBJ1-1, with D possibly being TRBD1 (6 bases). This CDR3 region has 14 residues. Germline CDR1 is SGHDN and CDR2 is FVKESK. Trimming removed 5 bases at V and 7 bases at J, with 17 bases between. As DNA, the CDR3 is TGTGCCAGCAGCAAGGACAGTTTGGTCGGTGAAGCTTTCTTT. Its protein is CASSKDSLVGEAFF.

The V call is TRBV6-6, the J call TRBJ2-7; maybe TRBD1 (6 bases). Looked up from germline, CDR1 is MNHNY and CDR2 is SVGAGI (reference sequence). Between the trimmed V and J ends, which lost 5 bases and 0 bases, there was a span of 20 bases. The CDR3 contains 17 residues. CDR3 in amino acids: CASSRSPIGTSSYEQYF. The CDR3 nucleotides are TGTGCCAGCAGTCGTAGCCCAATCGGGACATCCTCCTACGAGCAGTACTTC.

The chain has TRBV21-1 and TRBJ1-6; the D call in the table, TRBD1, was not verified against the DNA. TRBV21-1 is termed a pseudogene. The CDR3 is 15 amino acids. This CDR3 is CASSGRDRENSPLHF. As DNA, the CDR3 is TGTGCCAGCAGCGGCCGGGACAGGGAGAATTCACCCCTCCACTTT.

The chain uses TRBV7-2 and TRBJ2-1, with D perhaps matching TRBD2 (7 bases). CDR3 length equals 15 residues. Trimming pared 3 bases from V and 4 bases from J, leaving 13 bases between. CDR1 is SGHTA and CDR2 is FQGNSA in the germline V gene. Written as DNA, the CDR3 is TGTGCCAGCAGCTTCAACGGGGGGCAATACAATGAGCAGTTCTTC. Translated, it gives CASSFNGGQYNEQFF.

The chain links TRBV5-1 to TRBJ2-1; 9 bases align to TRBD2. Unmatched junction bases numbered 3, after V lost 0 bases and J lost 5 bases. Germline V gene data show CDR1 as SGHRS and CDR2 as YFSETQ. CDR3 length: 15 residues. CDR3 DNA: TGCGCCAGCAGCTTGGACCTAGCGGGGAACAATGAGCAGTTCTTC. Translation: CASSLDLAGNNEQFF.

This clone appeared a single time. CDR3 bases: TGTGCCAGCGAAGACGGGACAGGGGGCCACAATGAGCAGTTCTTC. Amino acids: CASEDGTGGHNEQFF. The chain is built from TRBV9 and TRBJ2-1; TRBD1 matches at 12 bases. CDR3 length equals 15 residues. CDR1 is SGDLS and CDR2 is YYNGEE in the germline V gene. The V and J ends lost 7 bases and 5 bases, in that order; junction bases with no gene match: 7.

CDR3 sequence (DNA): TGCGCCAGCAGCGGACGCGGACTTGAAGAGACCCAGTACTTC. Amino acids: CASSGRGLEETQYF. V is TRBV5-1 and J is TRBJ2-5; a possible D gene is TRBD2 (5 bases). Deletions cut 4 bases from V and 3 bases from J, with 13 bases between. The length of the CDR3 is 14 residues. Germline CDR1 is SGHRS and CDR2 is YFSETQ. Based on the CDR3 plus reference TRBV5-1 and TRBJ2-5, the full variable domain is KAGVTQTPRYLIKTRGQQVTLSCSPISGHRSVSWYQQTPGQGLQFLFEYFSETQRNKGNFPGRFSGRQFSNSRSEMNVSTLELGDSALYLCASSGRGLEETQYFGPGTRLLVL.

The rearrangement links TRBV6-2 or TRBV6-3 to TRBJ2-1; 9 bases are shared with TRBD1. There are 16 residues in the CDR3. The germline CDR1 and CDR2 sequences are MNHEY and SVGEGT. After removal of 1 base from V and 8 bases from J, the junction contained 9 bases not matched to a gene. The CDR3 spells CASSYLYGQGLDEQFF. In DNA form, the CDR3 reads TGTGCCAGCAGTTACTTGTACGGACAGGGGCTGGATGAGCAGTTCTTC.

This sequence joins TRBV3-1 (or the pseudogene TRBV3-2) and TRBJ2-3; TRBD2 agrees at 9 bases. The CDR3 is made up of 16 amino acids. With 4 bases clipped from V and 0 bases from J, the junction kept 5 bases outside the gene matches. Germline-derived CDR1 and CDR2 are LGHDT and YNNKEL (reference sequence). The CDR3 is CASSLGLAGSTDTQYF. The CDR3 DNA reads TGTGCCAGCAGCCTGGGGCTAGCGGGAAGCACAGATACGCAGTATTTT.

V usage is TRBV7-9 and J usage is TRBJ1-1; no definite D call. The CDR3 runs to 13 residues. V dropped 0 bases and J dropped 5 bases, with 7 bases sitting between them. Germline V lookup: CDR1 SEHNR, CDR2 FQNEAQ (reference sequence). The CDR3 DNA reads TGTGCCAGCAGCTTAGCGTTACGGACTGAAGCTTTCTTT. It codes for CASSLALRTEAFF.

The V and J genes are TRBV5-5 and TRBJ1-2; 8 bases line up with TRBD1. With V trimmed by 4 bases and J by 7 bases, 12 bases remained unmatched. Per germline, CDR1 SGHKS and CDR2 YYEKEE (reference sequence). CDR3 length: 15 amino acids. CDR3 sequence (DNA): TGTGCCAGCAGCATCGGGACAGGTGGGCGAGGTGGCTACACCTTC. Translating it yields CASSIGTGGRGGYTF.

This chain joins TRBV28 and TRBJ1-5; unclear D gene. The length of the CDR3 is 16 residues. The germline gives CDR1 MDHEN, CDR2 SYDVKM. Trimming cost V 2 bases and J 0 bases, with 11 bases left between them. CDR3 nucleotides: TGTGCCAGCAGTTTAAGGTGGCAGGCTAGCAATCAGCCCCAGCATTTT. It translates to CASSLRWQASNQPQHF.

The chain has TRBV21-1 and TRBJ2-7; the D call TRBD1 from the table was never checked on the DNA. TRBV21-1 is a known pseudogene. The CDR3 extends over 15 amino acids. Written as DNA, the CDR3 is TGTGCCAGCAGCTTCAGGGTCCCGACAATCTACGAGCAGTACGTC. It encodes CASSFRVPTIYEQYV.

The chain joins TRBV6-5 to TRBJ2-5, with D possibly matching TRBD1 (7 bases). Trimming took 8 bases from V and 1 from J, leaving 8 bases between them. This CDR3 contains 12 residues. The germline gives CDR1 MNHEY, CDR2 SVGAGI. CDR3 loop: CASQGGQETQYF. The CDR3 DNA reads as TGTGCCAGCCAGGGGGGCCAAGAGACCCAGTACTTC.

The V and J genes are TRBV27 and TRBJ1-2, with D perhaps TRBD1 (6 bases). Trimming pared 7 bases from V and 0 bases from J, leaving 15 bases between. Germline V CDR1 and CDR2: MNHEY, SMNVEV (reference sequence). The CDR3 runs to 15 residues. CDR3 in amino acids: CASTPDRFTNYGYTF. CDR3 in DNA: TGTGCCAGCACTCCGGACAGATTTACTAACTATGGCTACACCTTC.

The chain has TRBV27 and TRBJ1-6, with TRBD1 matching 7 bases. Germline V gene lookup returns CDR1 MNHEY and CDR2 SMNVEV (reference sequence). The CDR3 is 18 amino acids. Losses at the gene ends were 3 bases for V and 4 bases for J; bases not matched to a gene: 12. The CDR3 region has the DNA TGTGCCAGCAGTTTGCGAGCAGGGGGTGGGCGTTATAATTCACCCCTCCACTTT. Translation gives CASSLRAGGGRYNSPLHF.

The CDR3 here is CASSSGAAGELFF. The CDR3 DNA follows: TGTGCCAGCAGCTCGGGGGCGGCCGGGGAGCTGTTTTTT. This chain links TRBV11-1 with TRBJ2-2; the D gene could be TRBD1 or TRBD2 (6 bases each). The CDR3 is 13 residues long. Germline CDR1 and CDR2: SGHAT and FQDESV (reference sequence). Trimming removed 4 bases from V and 6 bases from J, with 9 bases in between.

The DNA for the CDR3 is TGTGCCAGTAGTCCCCGGACAGGGAGCGTCTCTGGGGCCAACGTCCTGACTTTC. The encoded protein is CASSPRTGSVSGANVLTF. This chain links TRBV19 with TRBJ2-6; TRBD1 matches at 8 bases. This CDR3 spans 18 amino acids. With V trimmed by 5 bases and J by 0 bases, 9 bases remained unmatched. CDR1 and CDR2 from the germline V gene are LNHDA and SQIVND (reference sequence).

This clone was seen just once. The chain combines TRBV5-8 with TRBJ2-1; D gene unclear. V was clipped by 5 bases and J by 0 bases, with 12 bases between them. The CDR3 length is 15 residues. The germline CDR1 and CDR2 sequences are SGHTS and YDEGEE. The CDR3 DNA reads TGTGCCAGCAGTCCGGATTTTAGCTCCTACAATGAGCAGTTCTTC. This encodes CASSPDFSSYNEQFF.

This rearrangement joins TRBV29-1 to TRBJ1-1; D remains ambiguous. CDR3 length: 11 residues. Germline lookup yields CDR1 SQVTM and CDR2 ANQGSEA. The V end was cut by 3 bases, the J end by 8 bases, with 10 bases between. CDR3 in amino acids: CSVDRTREAFF. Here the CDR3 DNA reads TGCAGCGTTGACAGGACCCGGGAAGCTTTCTTT.